The present T cell receptor (beta chain) was sequenced within a study of spatial heterogeneity in lung cancer. Study-wide background: The count of detected beta-chain sequences consistently exceeded that of alpha-chain sequences.

Individual TCR cDNA molecules each bore their own unique molecular identifier. TCRdb itself ran the 5' RACE reads through MiXCR, one entry per CDR3 protein. This sample has some 55,000 distinct CDR3 sequences, with roughly 5.9% found just once. Time point defined: sample taken at primary tumor resection. Unsorted whole RNA from tumor, nontumor lung or frozen PBMC underwent sequencing. Many counts were recorded for this clonotype. V was cut by 8 bases and J by 9 bases, with 9 bases left in between. CDR1 is MDHEN, CDR2 SYDVKM, per germline. The CDR3 is made up of 10 amino acids. The rearrangement links TRBV28 to TRBJ2-3, with D perhaps TRBD2 (5 bases). The sequence was collected from a female donor with early-stage non-small cell lung cancer. The sample here was PBMCs, taken at surgery. The CDR3 spells CASQSGTQYF. The CDR3 DNA follows: TGTGCCAGCCAAAGCGGCACGCAGTATTTT.